The rows below give T cell receptor beta chains drawn from one sample of a study of OX40 agonist ivuxolimab in advanced cancers. TCRdb's table, derived via immunoSEQ multiplex PCR, lists solely in-frame clones and lacks some. The sample comprises 50,000 to 75,000 clones, roughly 91% of which are singletons, and 0.38% rests with the top ten. Specimen: CD4+ or CD8+ T cells sorted from blood, collected in a trial of the OX40 agonist ivuxolimab. The origin of the receptors is an adult with an advanced solid tumor such as melanoma, head and neck, liver or kidney cancer. The CDR3 runs from the conserved cysteine through the conserved F or W. A D gene is named only where the DNA matches it firmly. A clone size is listed for some rows: how often the clone was seen (once, few, many), or a class if it is expanded.

>NA|NA|TRBJ2-5|TRBV7-9|14
CASSLNRAQETQYF
TGTGCCAGCAGCTTGAACAGGGCCCAAGAGACCCAGTACTTC
>NA|NA|TRBJ1-2|TRBV4-1|17
CASSQERDTQFRYGYTF
TGCGCCAGCAGCCAAGAGCGGGACACCCAATTTCGCTATGGCTACACCTTC
>once|NA|TRBJ1-4|TRBV10-3|17
CAISESQTVATNEKLFF
TGTGCCATCAGTGAGTCGCAGACCGTCGCAACTAATGAAAAACTGTTTTTT
>NA|TRBD1|TRBJ1-5|TRBV7-9|15
CASSPQGAGNQPQHF
TGTGCCAGCAGCCCACAGGGGGCTGGCAATCAGCCCCAGCATTTT
>NA|TRBD2|TRBJ2-1|TRBV7-6|19
CASSLVGTSGGFFYNEQFF
TGTGCCAGCAGCTTAGTGGGGACTAGCGGGGGTTTCTTCTACAATGAGCAGTTCTTC
>NA|NA|TRBJ1-1|TRBV5-5|15
CASSLGGHTNTEAFF
TGTGCCAGCAGCTTGGGAGGACACACGAACACTGAAGCTTTCTTT
>NA|NA|TRBJ1-2|TRBV4-3|17
CASSQDRNARHHYGYTF
TGCGCCAGCAGCCAAGATCGAAATGCCCGACACCACTATGGCTACACCTTC
>NA|TRBD2|TRBJ2-2|TRBV7-9|17
CASSLREGMENTGELFF
TGTGCCAGCAGCTTAAGGGAGGGTATGGAGAACACCGGGGAGCTGTTTTTT
>NA|NA|TRBJ1-3|TRBV7-9|16
CASSLVALSSGNTIYF
TGTGCCAGCAGCCTTGTGGCGTTAAGCTCTGGAAACACCATATATTTT
>once|TRBD1|TRBJ1-2|TRBV4-1|16
CASSQAGQGASYGYTF
TGCGCCAGCAGCCAAGCCGGACAGGGGGCGTCATATGGCTACACCTTC
>NA|NA|TRBJ1-5|TRBV5-1|16
CASRVGGDSSNQPQHF
TGCGCCAGCCGAGTGGGTGGAGACAGTAGCAATCAGCCCCAGCATTTT
>NA|NA|TRBJ1-5|TRBV11-3|13
CASSSDRDQPQHF
TGTGCCAGCAGCTCGGACCGAGATCAGCCCCAGCATTTT
>NA|NA|TRBJ2-1|TRBV9|13
CASSVALTGEQFF
TGTGCCAGCAGCGTGGCGCTTACAGGGGAGCAGTTCTTC
>NA|TRBD2|TRBJ2-1|TRBV9|18
CASSVATRLAGGRREQFF
TGTGCCAGCAGCGTAGCCACTCGGCTAGCGGGGGGGCGCCGGGAGCAGTTCTTC
>NA|NA|TRBJ2-5|TRBV6-1|13
CASDGSRQETQYF
TGTGCCAGCGACGGCAGCCGGCAAGAGACCCAGTACTTC
>NA|NA|TRBJ1-3|TRBV5-8|15
CASSTSRTAGNTIYF
TGTGCCAGCAGCACGAGCCGGACAGCGGGAAACACCATATATTTT
>NA|TRBD1|TRBJ2-7|TRBV11-3|15
CASSLTGTGGDEQYF
TGTGCCAGCAGCTTAACCGGGACAGGGGGAGACGAGCAGTACTTC
>NA|TRBD2|TRBJ2-5|TRBV6-5|15
CASRDGGGHGETQYF
TGTGCCAGCAGAGACGGGGGGGGCCACGGGGAGACCCAGTACTTC
>NA|NA|TRBJ1-6|TRBV19|16
CASSSRTSSYNSPLHF
TGTGCCAGTAGTTCCAGGACAAGCTCCTATAATTCACCCCTCCACTTT
>NA|TRBD2|TRBJ2-3|TRBV5-4|18
CASSLVRTSGGVTDTQYF
TGTGCCAGCAGCTTGGTTCGGACTAGCGGGGGAGTTACAGATACGCAGTATTTT
>NA|NA|TRBJ2-3|TRBV11-1|16
CASSQANTRHTDTQYF
TGTGCCAGCAGCCAGGCTAACACACGACACACAGATACGCAGTATTTT
>NA|TRBD1|TRBJ2-2|TRBV7-8|17
CASSPQQGGPNTGELFF
TGTGCCAGCAGCCCTCAACAGGGGGGACCCAACACCGGGGAGCTGTTTTTT
>NA|TRBD2|TRBJ2-2|TRBV11-3|16
CASSSLAGGAPGELFF
TGTGCCAGCAGCAGCCTAGCCGGGGGGGCCCCCGGGGAGCTGTTTTTT
>NA|TRBD2|TRBJ2-7|TRBV28|13
CASSLWRGYEQYF
TGTGCCAGCAGTTTATGGCGGGGGTACGAGCAGTACTTC
>NA|NA|TRBJ1-6|TRBV7-2|18
CASSSPTLRGPSNSPLHF
TGTGCCAGCAGCTCCCCAACTCTCCGGGGCCCCTCTAATTCACCCCTCCACTTT
>NA|NA|TRBJ1-3|TRBV6-5|12
CASGAAGNTIYF
TGTGCCAGCGGGGCGGCTGGAAACACCATATATTTT
>NA|NA|TRBJ2-1|TRBV4-3|14
CASSQELGGNEQFF
TGCGCCAGCAGCCAAGAGCTAGGGGGCAATGAGCAGTTCTTC
>NA|NA|TRBJ1-2|TRBV19|14
CASSISALLGGHTF
TGTGCCAGTAGTATATCGGCCCTACTGGGAGGCCACACCTTC
>NA|NA|TRBJ2-5|TRBV7-2|16
CASSLGVSRGQETQYF
TGTGCCAGCAGCTTAGGGGTGAGCAGGGGCCAAGAGACCCAGTACTTC
>NA|TRBD1|TRBJ2-1|TRBV29-1|13
CSVTRGTGNKQFF
TGCAGCGTCACCCGGGGGACAGGGAATAAGCAGTTCTTC
>NA|TRBD2|TRBJ2-3|TRBV4-3|12
CASSREGDTQYF
TGCGCCAGCAGCCGGGAGGGGGATACGCAGTATTTT
>NA|NA|TRBJ2-7|TRBV7-9|12
CASSLRVDEQYF
TGTGCCAGCAGCTTACGCGTAGACGAGCAGTACTTC
>few|NA|TRBJ1-1|TRBV4-1|14
CASSPLGRGIEAFF
TGCGCCAGCAGCCCCCTCGGGAGGGGCATTGAAGCTTTCTTT
>NA|TRBD2|TRBJ2-5|TRBV18|20
CASSPPVTLAGEYFRETQYF
TGTGCCAGCTCACCACCAGTTACGCTAGCGGGGGAGTATTTTCGAGAGACCCAGTACTTC
>NA|TRBD1|TRBJ1-5|TRBV9|15
CASSVGGTGNQPQHF
TGTGCCAGCAGCGTAGGGGGGACAGGTAATCAGCCCCAGCATTTT
>NA|NA|TRBJ1-2|TRBV30|13
CAWSVGQSYGYTF
TGTGCCTGGAGTGTCGGACAGTCCTATGGCTACACCTTC
>NA|NA|TRBJ2-5|TRBV5-1|16
CASSLAGGTSQETQYF
TGCGCCAGCAGCTTGGCAGGGGGGACTTCCCAAGAGACCCAGTACTTC